The present entry profiles one T cell receptor beta chain with its context. The CDR3 loop spans 15 amino acids. The V end lost 5 bases, the J end lost 0 bases, and 11 bases lay between the germline ends. Per the germline V gene, CDR1 is SEHNR and CDR2 is FQNEAQ (reference sequence). Cohorts were determined from participant-reported clinical history. This sample is drawn from a study of blood T cell repertoires in COVID-19. The wider study: In Cohort 3, a recovered donor had either two negative PCRs, clearance, or symptom resolution. T cells, B-cell-depleted T cells, or PBMCs supplied cDNA or gDNA.

Only in-frame clones appear in the TCRdb table, and some are missing; sequencing was by immunoSEQ multiplex PCR. Of about 170,000 clones detected, 79% appear once; the ten largest clones hold around 20%. This TCR came from a woman in her 70s in a cohort exposed to, infected with or recovered from COVID-19 (not recorded which). The rearrangement links TRBV7-9 to TRBJ1-3; D unresolved. The material sequenced was PBMCs or T cells enriched from blood (not recorded which). The CDR3 DNA follows: TGTGCCAGCAGCCCAAGCTCCTCCTCTGGAAACACCATATATTTT. This encodes CASSPSSSSGNTIYF. The entire variable domain, with the rest obtained from reference TRBV7-9 and TRBJ1-3, is as follows: DTGVSQNPRHKITKRGQNVTFRCDPISEHNRLYWYRQTLGQGPEFLTYFQNEAQLEKSRLLSDRFSAERPKGSFSTLEIQRTEQGDSAMYLCASSPSSSSGNTIYFGEGSWLTVV.